This T cell receptor (beta chain) comes out of a study of CD8 T cells in ankylosing spondylitis (dated by TCRdb to between 2016 and 2019). Background on the whole study: T cell receptor beta repertoires were profiled in healthy donors and ankylosing spondylitis patients so that disease-linked TCR variants could be found. The whole study cohort included 85 to 120 healthy donors and under 30 ankylosing spondylitis patients. Samples of peripheral blood were taken, and for ankylosing spondylitis patients, synovial fluid was collected as well.

Per the germline V gene, SGHTA is the CDR1 and FQGNSA is the CDR2. V was cut back by 1 base and J by 5 bases, leaving a gap of 12 bases between them. The CDR3 numbers 15 residues from cysteine through phenylalanine. Left in the record is the CDR3 DNA by itself, 45 bases read in frame from the first base. This clonotype has more than one count but fewer than ten. There is no known antigen for this receptor. Base quality data are lacking; no much larger clone is found one base away. The sequencer listed for this sample is Illumina HiSeq 2500. Quantitative 5'-RACE with molecular barcodes was used to prepare TCR beta libraries. Per the authors' processing: A new computational method based on a probabilistic model of VDJ rearrangement was used to identify disease-linked TCR variants. TCRdb's own reprocessing of the public reads used fastp at Q25 and MiXCR and kept productive beta chains. Identical CDR3 protein sequences are pooled into one entry, listed with their most common genes and DNA. TCRdb, not the original authors, processed these V and J calls. The sample table records 25,000 to 40,000 distinct CDR3 sequences; more than 5.5% of these occur just once. Of the sample, 8% to 11% falls within the top ten clones.

Study-wide findings and limitations: Some TCR beta motif variants had previously been reported in synovial fluid and blood of reactive arthritis patients, which suggested common disease-initiation mechanisms. The disease-linked clones had a CD8+ phenotype and were found at relatively low frequencies in peripheral blood. A TCR beta motif of about 8 highly homologous amino acid variants appeared characteristic of blood from ankylosing spondylitis patients. According to the report, matched synovial fluid samples from ankylosing spondylitis patients were significantly enriched for the disease-linked clones.

The sequencing sample was made of blood, either unsorted or a sorted T cell fraction (not recorded which). The chain uses TRBV7-2 and TRBJ1-3; no D gene call is confident. This TCR was recovered from a male donor with ankylosing spondylitis or in good health (not recorded which). The CDR3 region reads CASSLVAGGRNTIYF. In nucleotides, the sequence is TGTGCCAGCAGCTTAGTTGCAGGCGGACGAAACACCATATATTTT.